These 8 T cell receptor beta chains originate from one sample sequenced in a study of Ad26.COV2.S vaccination and SARS-CoV-2 variants. TCRdb keeps only in-frame clones here, not all; method: immunoSEQ multiplex PCR. The data contain about 350,000 clones, roughly 85% of them seen just once; the ten biggest clones take up 3% to 4%. The treatment denotes: 19 received Ad26.COV2.S at low or high dose, single or two shots; 5 received placebo; per-sample allocation not given. Vaccine and placebo recipients were sampled on day 63 after the first injection. This specimen consisted of peripheral blood, obtained in a trial of Ad26.COV2.S vaccine versus placebo. The receptors originated from a person between 18 and 65 years old who received the Ad26.COV2.S COVID-19 vaccine or a placebo.

V and J are TRBV7-9 and TRBJ2-3; the match to TRBD2 covers 11 bases. V was clipped by 8 bases and J by 7 bases; unmatched bases: 8. The CDR3 length is 14 residues. Germline lookup yields CDR1 SEHNR and CDR2 FQNEAQ (reference sequence). The CDR3 sequence is CASGVAGGPYTQYF. The DNA for the CDR3 is TGTGCCAGCGGAGTAGCGGGGGGGCCGTATACGCAGTATTTT.

This chain connects TRBV5-1 to TRBJ2-1; 7 bases map to TRBD1. The CDR3 consists of 13 residues. Germline assignment: CDR1 SGHRS and CDR2 YFSETQ. V dropped 3 bases and J dropped 4; count of bases not matched to a gene: 1. For the CDR3, the DNA is TGCGCCAGCAGCTCGGGACAGTACAATGAGCAGTTCTTC. Its protein product is CASSSGQYNEQFF.

There are a few counts of this clone. The chain recombines TRBV2 with TRBJ1-2; D might be TRBD1 (6 bases). Trimming cost V 10 bases and J 4 bases, with 13 bases left between them. The CDR3 loop spans 12 amino acids. Germline V gene lookup returns CDR1 SNHLY and CDR2 FYNNEI. CDR3 amino acids: CATYQGRYGYTF. DNA of the CDR3: TGTGCCACCTACCAGGGGCGCTATGGCTACACCTTC.

The chain couples TRBV29-1 to TRBJ2-1; 8 bases align to TRBD1. CDR3 length: 15 residues. Germline V gene data show CDR1 as SQVTM and CDR2 as ANQGSEA. With 0 bases clipped from V and 2 bases from J, the junction kept 3 bases outside the gene matches. CDR3 nucleotide sequence: TGCAGCGTTGAAGATCGACAGGGGCCCTACAATGAGCAGTTCTTC. The encoded protein is CSVEDRQGPYNEQFF.

The V and J genes are TRBV12-3 or TRBV12-4 and TRBJ1-1, with a possible D match to TRBD1 (5 bases). V lost 7 bases to trimming and J lost 10 bases, with 19 bases between them. The CDR3 extends over 13 amino acids. CDR3 coding DNA: TGTGCCAGCACCCCCTGGGGCCGATCGGGAGCTTTCTTT. It codes for CASTPWGRSGAFF.

The genes are TRBV7-8 and TRBJ1-1, with no clear D. The CDR3 is 14 amino acids. Trimming removed 4 bases at V and 6 bases at J, with 15 bases between. The germline V gene has CDR1 SGHVS and CDR2 FQNEAQ. The CDR3 protein is CASSSPTQNAEAFF. CDR3 coding DNA: TGTGCCAGCAGCTCCCCGACGCAAAACGCTGAAGCTTTCTTT.

The chain combines TRBV6-6 with TRBJ1-2; no reliable D call. From germline, CDR1 is MNHNY and CDR2 SVGAGI (reference sequence). The CDR3 is 17 residues long. V lost 5 bases and J lost 0, with 19 bases in between. This CDR3 is CASSPGSRPGANYGYTF. The CDR3 region has the DNA TGTGCCAGCAGTCCCGGGAGCAGGCCCGGAGCTAACTATGGCTACACCTTC.

The genes are TRBV5-6 and TRBJ2-2; D is unresolved. V was shortened by 1 base and J by 5 bases, with 6 bases between the two germline ends. Looked up from germline, CDR1 is SGHDT and CDR2 is YYEEEE. This CDR3 is built from 13 residues. The CDR3 coding sequence is TGTGCCAGCAGCTTGACACGGACCGGGGAGCTGTTTTTT. Amino acids: CASSLTRTGELFF.